This T cell receptor beta chain originates from a study of T cells after yellow fever vaccination. By 5'RACE template switching, TCR cDNA was produced, with a universal primer site and UMIs added in the process. TCRdb analysed the 5' RACE reads with MiXCR anew, one entry per CDR3 protein. The sample yields just under 600,000 distinct CDR3 sequences, roughly 14% seen once. This clonotype showed up just once. The antigen remains unidentified. Points from the study as a whole: Detected again after the booster were most primary-vaccination clones, at 96% CD4 and 88% CD8. Although the secondary response was weaker, it peaked faster, at day 5 versus 15.

The TCR sequence derives from a man aged 25-45 years who received the YFV17D yellow fever vaccine. Sequenced material: PBMCs, taken on the day of the yellow fever booster vaccination.

The CDR3 spells CASSPRTVRNQPQHF. CDR3 in DNA: TGTGCCAGCAGCCCAAGGACAGTTCGGAATCAGCCCCAGCATTTT. The chain recombines TRBV7-2 with TRBJ1-5, with a tentative D call TRBD1 (6 bases). The CDR3 consists of 15 residues. Germline V lookup: CDR1 SGHTA, CDR2 FQGNSA. The V and J ends lost 5 bases and 4 bases respectively, with 15 bases between them.